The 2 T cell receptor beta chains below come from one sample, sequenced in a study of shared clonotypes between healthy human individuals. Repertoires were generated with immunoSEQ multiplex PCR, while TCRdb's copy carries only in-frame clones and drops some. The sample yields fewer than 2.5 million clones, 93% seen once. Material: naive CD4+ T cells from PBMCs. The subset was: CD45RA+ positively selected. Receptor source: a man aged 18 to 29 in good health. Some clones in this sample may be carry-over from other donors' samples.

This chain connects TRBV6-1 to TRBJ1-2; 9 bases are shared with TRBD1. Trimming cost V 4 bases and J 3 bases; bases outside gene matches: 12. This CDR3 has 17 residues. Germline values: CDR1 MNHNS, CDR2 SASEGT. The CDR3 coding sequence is TGTGCCAGCAGTGGCCCCGGGACAGGGTTTTCTGACTATGGCTACACCTTC. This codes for CASSGPGTGFSDYGYTF.

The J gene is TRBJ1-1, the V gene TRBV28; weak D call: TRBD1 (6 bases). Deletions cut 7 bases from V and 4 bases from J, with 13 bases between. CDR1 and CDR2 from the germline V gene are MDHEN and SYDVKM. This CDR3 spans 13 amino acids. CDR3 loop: CASTPDRTTEAFF. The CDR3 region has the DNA TGTGCCAGCACCCCAGACAGGACCACTGAAGCTTTCTTT.